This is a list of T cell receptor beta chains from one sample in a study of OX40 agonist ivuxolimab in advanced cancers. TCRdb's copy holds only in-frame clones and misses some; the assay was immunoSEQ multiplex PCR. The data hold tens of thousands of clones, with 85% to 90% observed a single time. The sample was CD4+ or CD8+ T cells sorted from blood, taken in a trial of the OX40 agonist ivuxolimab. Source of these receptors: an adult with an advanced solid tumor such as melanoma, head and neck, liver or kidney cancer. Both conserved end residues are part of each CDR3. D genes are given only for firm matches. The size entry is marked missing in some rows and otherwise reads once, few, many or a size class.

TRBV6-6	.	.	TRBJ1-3	TGTGCCAGCAGTGATCCGACAGTCGATCACACCATATATTTT	CASSDPTVDHTIYF
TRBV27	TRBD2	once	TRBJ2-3	TGTGCCAGCAGGGACCTAGCGGGAGGGAAGGCAGATACGCAGTATTTT	CASRDLAGGKADTQYF
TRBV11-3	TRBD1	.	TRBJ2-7	TGTGCCAGCAGCTTGACAGGGGCTAGAGAGCAGTACTTC	CASSLTGAREQYF
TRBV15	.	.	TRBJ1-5	TGTGCCACCAGCAGGGGGCAATATCAGCCCCAGCATTTT	CATSRGQYQPQHF
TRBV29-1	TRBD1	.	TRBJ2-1	TGCAGCGTTATCCCCCGACAGGGATACAATGAGCAGTTCTTC	CSVIPRQGYNEQFF
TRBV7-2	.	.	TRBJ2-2	TGTGCCAGCAGCTGGACCCTCGTCGCGAACACCGGGGAGCTGTTTTTT	CASSWTLVANTGELFF
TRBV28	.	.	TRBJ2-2	TGTGCCAGCAGTGGGCCGGGGCCCGGGGAGCTGTTTTTT	CASSGPGPGELFF
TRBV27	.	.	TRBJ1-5	TGTGCCAGCAAAGGACCTGGGGCGTATCAGCCCCAGCATTTT	CASKGPGAYQPQHF
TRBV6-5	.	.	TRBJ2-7	TGTGCCAGCAGTTGGGACTACGAGCAGTACTTC	CASSWDYEQYF
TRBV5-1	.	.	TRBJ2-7	TGCGCCAGCACCCCGACAGTAGGCTACGAGCAGTACTTC	CASTPTVGYEQYF
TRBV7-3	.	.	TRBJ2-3	TGTGCCAGCAGCTTACAGGGCAATTCGGGCACGCAGTATTTT	CASSLQGNSGTQYF
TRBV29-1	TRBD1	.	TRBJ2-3	TGCAGCGTGCCCGGGGACAGGGGTGAAGATACGCAGTATTTT	CSVPGDRGEDTQYF
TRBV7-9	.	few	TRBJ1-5	TGTGCCAGCAGCCCTCGTCAGCCCCAGCATTTT	CASSPRQPQHF
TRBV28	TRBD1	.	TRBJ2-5	TGTGCCAGCAGTTTGCCGGGGTACAGGGGTGAGGTAGAGACCCAGTACTTC	CASSLPGYRGEVETQYF
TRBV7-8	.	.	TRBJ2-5	TGTGCCAGCAGCTTAAGGGGGGGAGGGGTGGAGACCCAGTACTTC	CASSLRGGGVETQYF
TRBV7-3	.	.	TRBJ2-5	TGTGCCAGCAGCCGGGACTCCCAAGAGACCCAGTACTTC	CASSRDSQETQYF
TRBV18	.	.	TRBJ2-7	TGTGCCAGCTCGCAGAGGCAGGGCCACGAGCAGTACTTC	CASSQRQGHEQYF
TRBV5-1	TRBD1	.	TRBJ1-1	TGCGCCAGCAGCCCTTGGGACAGGCCGAACACTGAAGCTTTCTTT	CASSPWDRPNTEAFF
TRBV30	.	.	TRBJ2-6	TGTGCCTGGAGTGTACGGGGCTCTGGGGCCAACGTCCTGACTTTC	CAWSVRGSGANVLTF
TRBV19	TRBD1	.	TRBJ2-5	TGTGCCAGTAGTATGTTACAGGGGGAAGAGACCCAGTACTTC	CASSMLQGEETQYF
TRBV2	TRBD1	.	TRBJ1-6	TGTGCCAGCAGTGTCCTGGACAGGGGGGATTCACCCCTCCACTTT	CASSVLDRGDSPLHF
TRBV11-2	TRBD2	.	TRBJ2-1	TGTGCCAGCAGCTTCCTGCCTTCGGGACTAGCTGGCAATGAGCAGTTCTTC	CASSFLPSGLAGNEQFF
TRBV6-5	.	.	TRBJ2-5	TGTGCCAGCAGTTCAGGGAGGGAGACCCAGTACTTC	CASSSGRETQYF
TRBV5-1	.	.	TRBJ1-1	TGCGCCAGCAGCTTGATAACCGGGACGCCTCCTGAAGCTTTCTTT	CASSLITGTPPEAFF
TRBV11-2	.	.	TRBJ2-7	TGTGCCAGCCGGTATTTTGGGGGATACGAGCAGTACTTC	CASRYFGGYEQYF
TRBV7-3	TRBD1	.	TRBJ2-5	TGTGCCAGCAGCTTAGGGACAGGGAAAGAGACCCAGTACTTC	CASSLGTGKETQYF
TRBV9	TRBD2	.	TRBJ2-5	TGTGCCAGCAGCGTAGGCGGCGGGAGCCAGGAGACCCAGTACTTC	CASSVGGGSQETQYF
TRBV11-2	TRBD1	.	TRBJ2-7	TGTGCCAGCAGCTTAGGCCGGGACAGGAGACCTTACGAGCAGTACTTC	CASSLGRDRRPYEQYF
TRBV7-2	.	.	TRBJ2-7	TGTGCCAGCAGCTCCCCGCGGGGTCCCTACGAGCAGTACTTC	CASSSPRGPYEQYF
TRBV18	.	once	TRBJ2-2	TGTGCCAGCTCACCACGGGCGGGTTTGGACACCGGGGAGCTGTTTTTT	CASSPRAGLDTGELFF
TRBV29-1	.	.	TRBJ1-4	TGCAGCGTTTCCGGGGGAAAATTTGAAAAACTGTTTTTT	CSVSGGKFEKLFF
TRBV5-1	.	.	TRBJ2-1	TGCGCCAGCAGCTTGGCCCAACTGAGGTCCGGCAATGAGCAGTTCTTC	CASSLAQLRSGNEQFF
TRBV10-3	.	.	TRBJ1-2	TGTGCCATCAGTGAGGCTAACTATGGCTACACCTTC	CAISEANYGYTF
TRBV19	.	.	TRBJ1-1	TGTGCCAGTAGCCTTCTCCCGGGACGGACGAACGCCGCTGAAGCTTTCTTT	CASSLLPGRTNAAEAFF
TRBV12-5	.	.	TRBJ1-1	TGTGCTAGTGGTTTGTCAATGGACAGGAACACTGAAGCTTTCTTT	CASGLSMDRNTEAFF
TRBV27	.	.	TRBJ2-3	TGTGCCAGCAGTCCCCGGGCCGTTCGGGGCACAGATACGCAGTATTTT	CASSPRAVRGTDTQYF
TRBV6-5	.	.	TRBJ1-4	TGTGCCAGCAGTTCGGGGGGGGCAGGTAATGAAAAACTGTTTTTT	CASSSGGAGNEKLFF
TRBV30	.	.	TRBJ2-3	TGTGCCTGGAGTTTGACAGACCTAGATACGCAGTATTTT	CAWSLTDLDTQYF
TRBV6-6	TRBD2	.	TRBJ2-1	TGTGCCAGCAGTTATCTAGCGGAGAACAATGAGCAGTTCTTC	CASSYLAENNEQFF
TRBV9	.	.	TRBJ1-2	TGTGCCAGCAGCCCTAGTGGGTCCTATGGCTACACCTTC	CASSPSGSYGYTF
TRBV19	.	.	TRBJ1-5	TGTGCCAGTAGTCCCGGGGCCCAGCCCCAGCATTTT	CASSPGAQPQHF
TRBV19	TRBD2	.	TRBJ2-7	TGTGCCAGTAGTATAGGAGGAGCGGGGCTCGACGAGCAGTACTTC	CASSIGGAGLDEQYF
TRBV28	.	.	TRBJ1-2	TGTGCCAGCAGTCTAGGGGACGGGGGCCCTAACTATGGCTACACCTTC	CASSLGDGGPNYGYTF
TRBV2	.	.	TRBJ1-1	TGTGCCAGCAGTGGGCAGGTAGACACTGAAGCTTTCTTT	CASSGQVDTEAFF
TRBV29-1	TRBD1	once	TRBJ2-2	TGCAGCGTGAACAGGGGCGAAAACACCGGGGAGCTGTTTTTT	CSVNRGENTGELFF
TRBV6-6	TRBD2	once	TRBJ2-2	TGTGCCACCGTCCTAGCGGGAGGGTCTTACGGGGAGCTGTTTTTT	CATVLAGGSYGELFF
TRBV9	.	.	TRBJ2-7	TGTGCCAGCAGCGTAGGCCCGGGAGCTAGGGAGCAGTACTTC	CASSVGPGAREQYF
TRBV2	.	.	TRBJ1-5	TGTGCCAGCAGTGGTTCCCTTAATCAGCCCCAGCATTTT	CASSGSLNQPQHF
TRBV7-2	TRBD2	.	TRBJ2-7	TGTGCCAGCAGCTTATGGCTAGCGGGAGGGCCGAAGGAGCAGTACTTC	CASSLWLAGGPKEQYF
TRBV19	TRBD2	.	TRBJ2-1	TGTGCCAGTAGTAACCAGGGACTAGCGGGAGAGGGTGAGCAGTTCTTC	CASSNQGLAGEGEQFF
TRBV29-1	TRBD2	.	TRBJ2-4	TGCAGCGTAGAGAAGACTAGCGGCCCAAACATTCAGTACTTC	CSVEKTSGPNIQYF
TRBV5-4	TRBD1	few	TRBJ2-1	TGTGCCAGCAGCCTGACAGGGGACTACAATGAGCAGTTCTTC	CASSLTGDYNEQFF
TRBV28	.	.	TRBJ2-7	TGTGCCAGCAGCCTCCTCCGCGGCGAGCAGTACTTC	CASSLLRGEQYF